This T cell receptor (beta chain) emerged from a study of T cells in Graves' hyperthyroidism and ophthalmopathy (dated by TCRdb to about 2019). With respect to the entire study: Peripheral blood samples were taken at the time of initial diagnosis, prior to any treatment. A discovery cohort of about 100 patients, fewer than 50 with Graves' ophthalmopathy and approximately 55 with stable Graves' hyperthyroidism, was used to find distinguishing TCR V-J signatures. An independent validation cohort of 18 to 20 hyperthyroidism patients and roughly 16 patients who later progressed to ophthalmopathy tested prospective prediction of ophthalmopathy. The approximately 98 discovery patients were randomly divided into training and test sets at a 7:3 ratio. In addition, the study compared T-cell repertoires in thyroid tissue and in blood from about six Graves' hyperthyroidism patients. After blood sampling, hyperthyroidism patients were treated with methimazole at a starting dose of 30 mg daily, and ophthalmopathy patients were treated with high-dose intravenous methylprednisolone. TCR Vbeta CDR3 sequencing of 130 to 150 peripheral blood samples (about 45 ophthalmopathy, some 75 hyperthyroidism and around 17 progressor patients) is reported in the paper. Findings and caveats that apply to the study as a whole: In cross-validation, a model built on a 13 V-J signature told ophthalmopathy apart from stable hyperthyroidism with approximately 90% sensitivity and 81% to 82% specificity, and in testing the same model reached 80%/75%. Most expanded thyroid clonotypes (frequency above 0.001) were also found in blood, which suggests that blood repertoires may mirror thyroid immune responses. In validation, progression to ophthalmopathy was predicted by the model with almost 71% sensitivity and under 85% specificity, a median of approximately 6.5 months before onset. No statistical method was used to fix the sample size in advance, and group allocation was not hidden from the investigators.

Ten or more counts support this clonotype. What this receptor recognizes is not known. Base qualities are not provided; no much larger clone lies one nucleotide away. Based on the germline V gene, the CDR1 and CDR2 sequences are MNHNS and SASEGT. Counted from cysteine to phenylalanine, this CDR3 has 15 amino acids. Only CDR3 DNA is held: 45 bases, read in frame from base 1. V is clipped by 7 bases and J by 1 base, and the sequence between their germline boundaries is 16 bases long. Moderately to severely active disease, a Clinical Activity Score of at least 3, a NOSPECS grade of at least 4, and a duration under 3 months were present in ophthalmopathy patients. Exclusion was applied to patients with uncontrolled infections, other autoimmune diseases, pregnancy or lactation. Diagnoses were established on the basis of clinical symptoms, serum thyroxine and TRAb, thyroid ultrasound, and orbital computed tomography. Ficoll-Paque density gradient centrifugation was used to isolate PBMCs from 8 to 10 ml of fresh peripheral blood. Total RNA was extracted using Trizol reagent, and RNA quality was assessed on an Agilent 2100 Bioanalyzer.

The TCR beta CDR3 regions were amplified from RNA transcripts. For the first round of RT-PCR on the TCR CDR3, the HTBI primer set was used together with the Qiagen OneStep RT-PCR kit. Libraries were constructed in a second round of multiplex PCR, after which size selection and purification were carried out. The libraries were sequenced on an Illumina HiSeq2000 using paired-end 100 bp reads. As for the original processing: Raw data were processed with SOAPnuke, discarding reads with adapters, uncalled bases, mean Phred below 15, or no exact constant-primer or identifier match. COPE v1.2.5 was used to merge high-quality paired reads, and clonotypes were defined as unique nucleotide sequences. MiTCR v1.1 was used to align clonotypes to the IMGT TRBV, TRBD and TRBJ reference segments. Analysis was restricted to V-J combinations with a frequency above 0.0001, which covered roughly 99% of repertoires. The TCS score was defined as the ratio of F50 (clonal expansion) to E x V (chaos), calculated using BLOSUM62-based TCRdist between CDR3 peptides within each V-J. Welch's t-statistics and random forest reduced roughly 540 V-J features to some 14, which were used in a naive Bayes classifier (R e1071). TCRdb itself trimmed the public reads at Q25 with fastp, ran MiXCR and retained productive beta chains. Identical CDR3 protein sequences are pooled into one entry, listed with their most common genes and DNA. The V and J calls were determined by TCRdb, not by the authors. Across this sample there are about 350,000 distinct CDR3 sequences, with 15% to 20% seen only once. 15% to 17% of the sample belongs to the ten largest clones.

The sequence came from a woman between 35 and 50 years old with Graves' ophthalmopathy. The specimen sequenced was blood. The V gene is TRBV6-1 and the J gene is TRBJ1-2; the D gene cannot be resolved reliably. The CDR3: CASIKKSASNYGYTF. The sequenced DNA: TGTGCCAGCATCAAGAAGTCCGCGAGTAACTATGGCTACACCTTC.